This record covers a single T cell receptor beta chain. Its antigen is unknown. No qualities accompany the bases; no much larger clone lies one base away. The immunoSEQ Assay, a bias-controlled multiplex PCR, was used to amplify TCRbeta CDR3 regions from genomic DNA. For the original study's pipeline: The number of nucleated cells in each sample was estimated by amplification of reference gene primers within the assay. Sequence reads were collapsed and filtered to measure the absolute abundance of every unique TCRbeta CDR3 rearrangement. Productive Simpson clonality was computed per sample as the square root of Simpson's diversity index over productive rearrangements. This is the immuneACCESS table as TCRdb keeps it, with only in-frame sequences that have V and J called. A part of the clones is gone; compared with another copy, unresolved V genes explain less than half, and the rest is unexplained. Clone size and V and J calls were adopted from that table, with D and trimming inferred from the DNA. This sample gives 85,000 to 130,000 clones in total; about two thirds of them show up just once. The ten most abundant clones make up about 1% of the sample.

The sample comes from a study of blood T cell repertoires in COVID-19 (dated by TCRdb to between 2020 and 2021). A note on the overall study: Collaborator samples came from the United States, Italy and Spain and covered acute and convalescent phases of COVID-19. The material from the prospective study consisted of cDNA or gDNA derived from T cells, B-cell-depleted T cells, or PBMCs. The dataset comprised deeply sampled blood TCRbeta repertoires from subjects exposed to, actively infected with, or recovered from COVID-19. A freely available public database, intended as a resource for researchers studying the immune response to SARS-CoV-2, is where the repertoires were released. The samples were drawn from the first 160 participants of the ongoing ImmuneRACE study and from 1,254 subjects provided by 6 global collaborators. Nearly every sample came with metadata listing a de-identified subject ID, COVID-19 status, age in years and sex. HLA class I and class II types, where available, came from metadata supplied by the sample provider rather than from assay-based typing. What the research found in general, with its limitations: The amount of clinical and demographic metadata varied by source and participant and was provided uncurated.

Each collaborating institution followed its own protocols to collect whole blood in K2EDTA tubes. Collaborator samples were shipped for TCRbeta analysis as frozen whole blood, isolated PBMCs, or DNA extracted from either sample type. The germline V gene (reference sequence) supplies CDR1 LNHNV and CDR2 YYDKDF. V is trimmed back by 3 bases and J by 0 bases, and the junction contains 8 bases that no gene match accounts for. Including the terminal cysteine and phenylalanine, the CDR3 comprises 17 residues. Of all the DNA, just the CDR3 is kept, 51 bases in frame from base 1. The rearrangement joined TRBV15 to TRBJ1-5; 7 central bases correspond to TRBD1. The clonotype originates from a human donor with acute or convalescent COVID-19. The donor label of this sample is uncertain. The sequenced sample was peripheral blood. The CDR3 amino acid sequence is: CATSRTGTGYSNQPQHF. The DNA sequence is given as TGTGCCACCAGCAGGACAGGGACGGGGTATAGCAATCAGCCCCAGCATTTT. Joined to the reference TRBV15 and TRBJ1-5 proteins, this CDR3 gives the full variable domain: DAMVIQNPRYQVTQFGKPVTLSCSQTLNHNVMYWYQQKSSQAPKLLFHYYDKDFNNEADTPDNFQSRRPNTSFCFLDIRSPGLGDTAMYLCATSRTGTGYSNQPQHFGDGTRLSIL.